These 9 T cell receptor beta chains came from one sample sequenced in a study of Ad26.COV2.S vaccination and SARS-CoV-2 variants. TCRdb's copy holds only in-frame clones and misses some; the assay was immunoSEQ multiplex PCR. Of about 400,000 clones listed, about four fifths were seen once; the top ten hold around 7.3%. Treatment reported: roughly 20 received Ad26.COV2.S at low or high dose, single or two shots; 5 received placebo; per-sample allocation not given. On day 63 after the first injection, vaccine and placebo recipients gave samples. Sequenced here: peripheral blood, sampled in a trial of Ad26.COV2.S vaccine versus placebo. These receptors were obtained from a person aged 18-60 years who received the Ad26.COV2.S COVID-19 vaccine or a placebo.

The V and J genes are TRBV29-1 and TRBJ1-2; D is ambiguous. The CDR3 has 12 amino acids. Trimming left V 6 bases short and J 4 bases short, with 12 bases between. In germline, CDR1 is SQVTM, CDR2 ANQGSEA. CDR3 loop: CSVERGFYGYTF. The CDR3, as DNA: TGCAGCGTCGAACGAGGATTCTATGGCTACACCTTC. Full variable domain (missing parts from reference TRBV29-1 and TRBJ1-2): SAVISQKPSRDICQRGTSLTIQCQVDSQVTMMFWYRQQPGQSLTLIATANQGSEATYESGFVIDKFPISRPNLTFSTLTVSNMSPEDSSIYLCSVERGFYGYTFGSGTRLTVV.

The chain is built from TRBV12-3 or TRBV12-4 and TRBJ1-2; perhaps TRBD1 as D (6 bases). The V end was cut by 0 bases, the J end by 10 bases, with 12 bases between. The CDR3 extends over 13 amino acids. The CDR3: CASSLALQGDYTF. For the CDR3, the DNA is TGTGCCAGCAGTTTAGCGCTACAGGGTGACTACACCTTC.

The rearrangement uses TRBV5-6 and TRBJ2-4; 7 bases agree with TRBD2. This CDR3 is built from 15 residues. The germline V gene has CDR1 SGHDT and CDR2 YYEEEE. Trimming took 1 base from V and 3 from J; bases not matched to a gene: 4. The CDR3 loop reads CASSLTLADKNIQYF. The CDR3 bases are TGTGCCAGCAGCTTGACCCTAGCGGACAAAAACATTCAGTACTTC.

To note about this clone: This CDR3 is missing its conserved last phenylalanine or tryptophan, likely due to a read error. The genes are TRBV6-1 and TRBJ2-3; 7 nucleotides agree with TRBD1. Germline assignment: CDR1 MNHNS and CDR2 SASEGT. J was trimmed by 8 bases and V by 3 bases; bases with no gene match: 2. This CDR3 has 12 residues. The CDR3 sequence: CASSDQGVTQYL. CDR3 in DNA: TGTGCCAGCAGTGACCAGGGGGTTACGCAGTATCTT.

The genes are TRBV19 and TRBJ1-5, with a tentative D call TRBD1 (6 bases). The V end lost 4 bases, the J end lost 4 bases, and 17 bases lay between the germline ends. CDR1 and CDR2 (germline): LNHDA, SQIVND (reference sequence). The CDR3 is 16 residues long. This CDR3 reads CASSTPYGGLNQPQHF. The CDR3 DNA reads as TGTGCCAGTAGTACGCCGTACGGGGGGCTTAATCAGCCCCAGCATTTT.

The chain uses TRBV19 and TRBJ1-1; D might be TRBD1 (6 bases). V was clipped by 7 bases and J by 0 bases, with 12 bases between them. CDR1 and CDR2 (germline): LNHDA, SQIVND (reference sequence). There are 14 residues in the CDR3. The CDR3 DNA sequence: TGTGCCAGTAAATCGGACAGCCTGAACACTGAAGCTTTCTTT. Translating it yields CASKSDSLNTEAFF.

This chain joins TRBV2 and TRBJ2-2, with D perhaps TRBD1 (5 bases). Per the germline V gene, CDR1 is SNHLY and CDR2 is FYNNEI. The CDR3 runs to 14 residues. The germline V and J ends were trimmed by 2 bases and 4 bases, with 8 bases remaining between them. The DNA for the CDR3 is TGTGCCAGCAGTGAATCAGGGTTCACCGGGGAGCTGTTTTTT. This gives the protein CASSESGFTGELFF.

This chain joins TRBV5-1 and TRBJ2-1; 10 bases fit TRBD2. CDR3 size: 15 residues. Per germline, CDR1 SGHRS and CDR2 YFSETQ. The V gene end was trimmed by 4 bases and the J gene end by 3 bases; junction bases not matched to a gene: 4. The CDR3 spells CASSLAGDNYNEQFF. Written as DNA, the CDR3 is TGCGCCAGCAGCCTAGCGGGAGATAACTACAATGAGCAGTTCTTC. The full variable domain, with the rest looked up from reference TRBV5-1 and TRBJ2-1, is KAGVTQTPRYLIKTRGQQVTLSCSPISGHRSVSWYQQTPGQGLQFLFEYFSETQRNKGNFPGRFSGRQFSNSRSEMNVSTLELGDSALYLCASSLAGDNYNEQFFGPGTRLTVL.

This chain connects TRBV5-1 to TRBJ2-7; 11 bases are shared with TRBD1. The V gene end was trimmed by 4 bases and the J gene end by 2 bases; junction bases not matched to a gene: 2. Germline lookup yields CDR1 SGHRS and CDR2 YFSETQ. The CDR3 runs 14 residues. DNA of the CDR3: TGCGCCAGCAGCCCGGGACAGGGGGCCTACGAGCAGTACTTC. Its protein product is CASSPGQGAYEQYF.